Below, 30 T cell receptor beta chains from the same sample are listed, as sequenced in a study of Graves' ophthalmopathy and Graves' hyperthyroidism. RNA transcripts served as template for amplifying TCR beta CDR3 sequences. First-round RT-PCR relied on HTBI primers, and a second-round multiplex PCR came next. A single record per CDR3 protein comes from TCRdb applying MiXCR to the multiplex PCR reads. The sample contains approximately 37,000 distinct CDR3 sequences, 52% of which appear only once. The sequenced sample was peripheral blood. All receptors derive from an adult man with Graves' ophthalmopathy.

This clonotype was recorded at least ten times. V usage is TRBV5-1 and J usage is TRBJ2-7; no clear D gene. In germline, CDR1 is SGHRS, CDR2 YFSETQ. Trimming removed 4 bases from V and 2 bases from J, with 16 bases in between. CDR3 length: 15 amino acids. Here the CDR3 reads CASSPRKPAPYEQYV. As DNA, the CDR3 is TGCGCCAGCAGCCCACGGAAGCCCGCCCCCTACGAGCAGTACGTC.

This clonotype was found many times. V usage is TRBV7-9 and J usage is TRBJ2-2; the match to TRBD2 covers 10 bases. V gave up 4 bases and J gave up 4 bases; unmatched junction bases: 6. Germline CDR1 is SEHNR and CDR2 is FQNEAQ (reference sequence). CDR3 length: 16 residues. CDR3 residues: CASSSGLAVTTGELFF. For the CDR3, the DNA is TGTGCCAGCAGCTCTGGACTAGCGGTCACCACCGGGGAGCTGTTTTTT.

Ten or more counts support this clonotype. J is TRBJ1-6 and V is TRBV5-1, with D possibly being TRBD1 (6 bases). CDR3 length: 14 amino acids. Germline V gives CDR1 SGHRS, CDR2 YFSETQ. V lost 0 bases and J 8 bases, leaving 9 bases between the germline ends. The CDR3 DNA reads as TGCGCCAGCAGCTTGGGGGGGGCAGATTCACCCCTCCACTTT. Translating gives CASSLGGADSPLHF.

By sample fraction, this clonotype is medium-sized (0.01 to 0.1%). The CDR3 coding sequence is TGTGCCAGCAGCTTATTCCTAGGTGAGCAGTTCTTC. Translation: CASSLFLGEQFF. The V gene is TRBV7-2, the J gene TRBJ2-1; D remains ambiguous. The CDR3 consists of 12 residues. Germline CDR1 reads SGHTA; CDR2 reads FQGNSA. With 2 bases removed from V and 9 bases from J, the gap between germline ends came to 8 bases.

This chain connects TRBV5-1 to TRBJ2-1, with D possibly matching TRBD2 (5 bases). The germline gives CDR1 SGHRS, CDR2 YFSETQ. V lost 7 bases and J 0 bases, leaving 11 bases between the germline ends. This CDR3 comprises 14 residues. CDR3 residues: CASGQEVSYNEQFF. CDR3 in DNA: TGCGCCAGCGGGCAGGAGGTCTCCTACAATGAGCAGTTCTTC.

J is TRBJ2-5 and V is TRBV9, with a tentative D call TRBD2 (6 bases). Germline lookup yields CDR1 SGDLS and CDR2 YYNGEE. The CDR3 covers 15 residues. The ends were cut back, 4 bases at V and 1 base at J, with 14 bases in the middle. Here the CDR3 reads CASSSGLSAQETQYF. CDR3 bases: TGTGCCAGCAGCTCCGGACTAAGCGCCCAAGAGACCCAGTACTTC. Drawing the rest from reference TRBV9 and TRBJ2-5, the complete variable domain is DSGVTQTPKHLITATGQRVTLRCSPRSGDLSVYWYQQSLDQGLQFLIQYYNGEERAKGNILERFSAQQFPDLHSELNLSSLELGDSALYFCASSSGLSAQETQYFGPGTRLLVL.

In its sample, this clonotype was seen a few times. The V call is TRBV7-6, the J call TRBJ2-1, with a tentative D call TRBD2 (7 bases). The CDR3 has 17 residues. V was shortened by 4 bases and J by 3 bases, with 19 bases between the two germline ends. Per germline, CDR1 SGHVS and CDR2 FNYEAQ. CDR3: CASSSTRGGADYNEQFF. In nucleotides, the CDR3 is TGTGCCAGCAGCTCAACCAGAGGGGGGGCGGACTACAATGAGCAGTTCTTC.

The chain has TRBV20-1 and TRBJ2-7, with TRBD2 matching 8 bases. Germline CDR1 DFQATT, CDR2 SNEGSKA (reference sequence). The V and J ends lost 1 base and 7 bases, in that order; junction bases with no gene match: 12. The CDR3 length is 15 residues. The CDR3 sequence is CSARAPGGPFQEQYF. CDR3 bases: TGCAGTGCTAGAGCCCCGGGAGGGCCCTTTCAGGAGCAGTACTTC.

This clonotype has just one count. The CDR3 here is CSARDSSGGALTGELFF. The CDR3 nucleotides are TGCAGTGCTAGGGATTCTAGCGGGGGGGCCCTCACCGGGGAGCTGTTTTTT. The gene calls are TRBV20-1 and TRBJ2-2, with 12 nucleotides matching TRBD2. CDR3 length equals 17 residues. V lost 3 bases, J lost 4 bases, and 9 bases stayed unmatched. Germline CDR1 DFQATT, CDR2 SNEGSKA (reference sequence).

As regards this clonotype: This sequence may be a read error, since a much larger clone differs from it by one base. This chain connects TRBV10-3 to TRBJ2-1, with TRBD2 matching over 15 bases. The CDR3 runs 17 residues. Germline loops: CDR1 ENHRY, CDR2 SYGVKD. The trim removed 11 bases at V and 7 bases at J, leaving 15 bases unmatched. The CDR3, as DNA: TGTGCCTGCAGTTCCTGGACTAGCGGGGGGGCTGGTAATGAGCAGTTCTTC. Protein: CACSSWTSGGAGNEQFF.

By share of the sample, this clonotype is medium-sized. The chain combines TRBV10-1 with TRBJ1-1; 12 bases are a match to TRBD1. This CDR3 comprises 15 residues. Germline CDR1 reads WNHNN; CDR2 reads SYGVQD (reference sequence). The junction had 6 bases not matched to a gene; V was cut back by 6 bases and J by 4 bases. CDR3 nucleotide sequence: TGCGCCAGCAGCCGGGACAGGGGGCTCGTCACTGAAGCTTTCTTT. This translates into CASSRDRGLVTEAFF.

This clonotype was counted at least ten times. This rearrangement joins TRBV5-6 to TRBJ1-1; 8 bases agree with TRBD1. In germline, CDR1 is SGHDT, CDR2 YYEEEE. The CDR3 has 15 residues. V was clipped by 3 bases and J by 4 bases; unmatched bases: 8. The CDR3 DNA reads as TGTGCCAGCAGCTACAGGGGGGTAAAGAGCACTGAAGCTTTCTTT. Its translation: CASSYRGVKSTEAFF.

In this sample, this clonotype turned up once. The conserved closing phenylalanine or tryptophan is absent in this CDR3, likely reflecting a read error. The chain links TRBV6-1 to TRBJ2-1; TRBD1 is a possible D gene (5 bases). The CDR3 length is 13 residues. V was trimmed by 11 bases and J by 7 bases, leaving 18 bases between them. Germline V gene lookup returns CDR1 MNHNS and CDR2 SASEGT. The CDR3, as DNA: TGTGCCGGTAGTTCTGAAAGACAGAATGAGCAGTTCCTC. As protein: CAGSSERQNEQFL.

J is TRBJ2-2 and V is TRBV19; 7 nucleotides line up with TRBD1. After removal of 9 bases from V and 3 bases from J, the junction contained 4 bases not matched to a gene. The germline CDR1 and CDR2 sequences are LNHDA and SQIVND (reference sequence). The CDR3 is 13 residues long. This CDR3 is CASRTGYTGELFF. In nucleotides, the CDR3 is TGTGCCAGCCGGACAGGATACACCGGGGAGCTGTTTTTT.

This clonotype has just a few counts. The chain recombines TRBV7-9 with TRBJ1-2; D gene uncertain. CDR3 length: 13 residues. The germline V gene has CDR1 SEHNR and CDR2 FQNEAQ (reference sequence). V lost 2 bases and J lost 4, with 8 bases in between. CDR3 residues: CASSLKDSYGYTF. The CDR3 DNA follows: TGTGCCAGCAGCTTAAAGGATAGCTATGGCTACACCTTC.

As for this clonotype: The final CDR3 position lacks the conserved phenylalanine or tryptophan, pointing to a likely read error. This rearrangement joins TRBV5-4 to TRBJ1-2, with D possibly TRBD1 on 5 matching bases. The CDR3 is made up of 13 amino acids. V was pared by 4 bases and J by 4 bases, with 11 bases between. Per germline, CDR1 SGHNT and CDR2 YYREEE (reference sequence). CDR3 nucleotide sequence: TGTGCCAGCAGCCCCAGGGTGGGCTATGGCTACACCGTC. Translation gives CASSPRVGYGYTV.

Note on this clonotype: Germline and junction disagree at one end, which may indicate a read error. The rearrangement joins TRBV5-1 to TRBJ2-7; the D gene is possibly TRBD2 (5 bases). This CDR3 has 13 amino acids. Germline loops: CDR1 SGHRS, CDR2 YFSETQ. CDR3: CASSAFSGYEQYF. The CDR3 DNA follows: TGCGCCAGCAGCGCTTTCAGCGGCTACGAGCAGTACTTT.

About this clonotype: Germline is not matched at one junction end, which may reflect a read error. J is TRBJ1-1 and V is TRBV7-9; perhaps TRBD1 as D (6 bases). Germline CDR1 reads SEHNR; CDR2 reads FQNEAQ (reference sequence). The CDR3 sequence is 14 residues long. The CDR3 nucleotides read TGTGCCGGCAGCATAGAAGGGGGATGGACTGAAGCTTTCTTT. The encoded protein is CAGSIEGGWTEAFF.

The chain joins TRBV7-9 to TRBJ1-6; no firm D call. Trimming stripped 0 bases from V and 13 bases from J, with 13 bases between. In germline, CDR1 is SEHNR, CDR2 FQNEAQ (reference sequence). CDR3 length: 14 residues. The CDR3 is CASSLASFLGPLHF. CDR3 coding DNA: TGTGCCAGCAGCTTAGCGTCTTTTCTAGGGCCCCTCCACTTT.

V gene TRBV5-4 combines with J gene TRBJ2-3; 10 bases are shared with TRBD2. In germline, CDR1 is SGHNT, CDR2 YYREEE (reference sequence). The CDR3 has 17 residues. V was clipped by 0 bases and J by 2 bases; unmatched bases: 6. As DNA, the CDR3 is TGTGCCAGCAGCTTGGCATCTAGCGGGGGCAACACAGATACGCAGTATTTT. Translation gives CASSLASSGGNTDTQYF.

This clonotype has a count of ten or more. CDR3 bases: TGTGCAAGTCGCTTAGGGGGGAGTCCCATGAACACTGAAGCTTTCTTT. As protein: CASRLGGSPMNTEAFF. This rearrangement joins TRBV12-2 to TRBJ1-1; the D call TRBD1 from the table was never checked on the DNA. TRBV12-2 is classified as a pseudogene. The CDR3 is 16 amino acids.

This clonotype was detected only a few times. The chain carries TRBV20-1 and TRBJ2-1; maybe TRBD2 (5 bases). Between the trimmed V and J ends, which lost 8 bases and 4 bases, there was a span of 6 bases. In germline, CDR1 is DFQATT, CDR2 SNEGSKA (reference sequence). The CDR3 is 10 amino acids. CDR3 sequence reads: CSSGYNEQFF. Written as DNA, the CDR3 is TGCAGTAGCGGTTACAATGAGCAGTTCTTC.

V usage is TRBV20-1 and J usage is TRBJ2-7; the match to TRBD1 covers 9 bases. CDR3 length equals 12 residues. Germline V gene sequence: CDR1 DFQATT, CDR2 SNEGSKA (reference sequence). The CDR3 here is CSDFGQGNEQYF. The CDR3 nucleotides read TGCAGCGATTTCGGACAGGGGAACGAGCAGTACTTC.

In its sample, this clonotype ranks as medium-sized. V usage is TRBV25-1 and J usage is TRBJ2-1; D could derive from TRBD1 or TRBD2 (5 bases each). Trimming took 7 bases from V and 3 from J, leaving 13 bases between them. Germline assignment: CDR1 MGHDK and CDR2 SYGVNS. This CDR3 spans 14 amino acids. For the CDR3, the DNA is TGTGCCAGCATGCCGCAGGGACGCTACAATGAGCAGTTCTTC. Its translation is CASMPQGRYNEQFF. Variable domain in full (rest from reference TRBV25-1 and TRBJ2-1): EADIYQTPRYLVIGTGKKITLECSQTMGHDKMYWYQQDPGMELHLIHYSYGVNSTEKGDLSSESTVSRIRTEHFPLTLESARPSHTSQYLCASMPQGRYNEQFFGPGTRLTVL.

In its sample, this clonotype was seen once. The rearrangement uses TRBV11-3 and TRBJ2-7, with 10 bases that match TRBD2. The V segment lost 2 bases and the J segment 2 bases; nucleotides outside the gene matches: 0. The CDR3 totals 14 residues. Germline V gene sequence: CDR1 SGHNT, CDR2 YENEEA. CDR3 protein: CASSLSGGAYEQYF. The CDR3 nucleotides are TGTGCCAGCAGCTTAAGCGGGGGGGCCTACGAGCAGTACTTC.

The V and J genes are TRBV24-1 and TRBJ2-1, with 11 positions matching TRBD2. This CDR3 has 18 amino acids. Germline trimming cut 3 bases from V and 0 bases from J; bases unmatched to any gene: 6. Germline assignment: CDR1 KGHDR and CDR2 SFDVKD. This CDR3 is CATSDLGTSGSSYNEQFF. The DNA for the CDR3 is TGTGCCACCAGTGATCTAGGGACTAGCGGAAGCTCCTACAATGAGCAGTTCTTC.

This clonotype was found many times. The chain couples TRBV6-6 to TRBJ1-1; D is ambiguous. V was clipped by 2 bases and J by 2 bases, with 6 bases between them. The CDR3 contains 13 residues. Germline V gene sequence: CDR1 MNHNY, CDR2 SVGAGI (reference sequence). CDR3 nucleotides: TGTGCCAGCAGTTACACACTCAACACTGAAGCTTTCTTT. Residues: CASSYTLNTEAFF.

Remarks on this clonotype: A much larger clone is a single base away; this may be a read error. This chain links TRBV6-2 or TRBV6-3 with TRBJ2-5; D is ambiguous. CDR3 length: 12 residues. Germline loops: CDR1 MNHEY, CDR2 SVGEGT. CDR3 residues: CASSYRPEAQYF. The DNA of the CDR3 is TGTGCCAGCAGTTACAGGCCAGAGGCCCAGTACTTC.

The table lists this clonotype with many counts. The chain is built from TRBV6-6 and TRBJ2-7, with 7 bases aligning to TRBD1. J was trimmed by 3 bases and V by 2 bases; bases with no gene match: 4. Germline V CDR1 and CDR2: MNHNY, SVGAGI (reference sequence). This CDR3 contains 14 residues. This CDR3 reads CASSYGTALYEQYV. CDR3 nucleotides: TGTGCCAGCAGTTACGGGACAGCCCTCTACGAGCAGTACGTC.

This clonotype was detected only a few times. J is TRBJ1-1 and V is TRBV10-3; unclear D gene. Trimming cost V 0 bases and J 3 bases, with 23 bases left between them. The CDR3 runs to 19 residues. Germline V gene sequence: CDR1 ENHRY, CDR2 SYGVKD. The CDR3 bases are TGTGCCATCAGTGAGTCTCTCGTACCGCGGGATAAGGCGGACACTGAAGCTTTCTTT. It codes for CAISESLVPRDKADTEAFF.